The 29 T cell receptor beta chains below all came from one sample that was sequenced in a study of blood T cell repertoires in COVID-19. The table came from immunoSEQ multiplex PCR; TCRdb's copy has only in-frame clones and leaves some out. The sample holds around 120,000 clones, 80% to 90% seen once. Sequenced input: peripheral blood. The receptors here all came from a human donor in a cohort sampled during active COVID-19.

The chain is built from TRBV5-6 and TRBJ2-5; 12 nucleotides align to TRBD2. Germline CDR1 and CDR2: SGHDT and YYEEEE. The J segment lost 5 bases and the V segment lost 4 bases, leaving 6 bases of the junction unmatched. CDR3 length: 15 amino acids. The CDR3 DNA reads as TGTGCCAGCAGCGCCCTGACTAGCGGGGGTGAGACCCAGTACTTC. Translated: CASSALTSGGETQYF.

This sequence joins TRBV7-8 and TRBJ1-4; D is undetermined. Trimming removed 3 bases at V and 2 bases at J, with 13 bases between. CDR3 length: 16 amino acids. Looked up from germline, CDR1 is SGHVS and CDR2 is FQNEAQ. The CDR3 bases are TGTGCCAGCAGCTTGATAGGGAGGAGTACTAATGAAAAACTGTTTTTT. It encodes CASSLIGRSTNEKLFF.

The genes are TRBV6-5 and TRBJ2-3; tentative D call: TRBD2 (5 bases). In germline, CDR1 is MNHEY, CDR2 SVGAGI. V gave up 7 bases and J gave up 1 base, with 9 bases separating them. The CDR3 has 13 amino acids. DNA for the CDR3: TGTGCCAGCAAGAGTAGCGGCACAGATACGCAGTATTTT. It is translated as CASKSSGTDTQYF.

The chain has TRBV27 and TRBJ1-4, with 12 bases identical to TRBD1. Germline-derived CDR1 and CDR2 are MNHEY and SMNVEV (reference sequence). This CDR3 comprises 14 residues. The ends lost 8 bases at V and 4 bases at J; junction bases unmatched: 2. CDR3 region: CASGTGGFNEKLFF. The CDR3 DNA reads TGTGCCAGCGGGACAGGGGGCTTTAATGAAAAACTGTTTTTT.

This clone was seen only once. The chain combines TRBV18 with TRBJ1-5; 8 bases line up with TRBD1. The germline V gene has CDR1 KGHSH and CDR2 LQKENI. The V gene end was trimmed by 6 bases and the J gene end by 2 bases; junction bases not matched to a gene: 6. This CDR3 is 15 amino acids long. The CDR3 loop is CASSPGTGGNQPQHF. The CDR3 coding sequence is TGTGCCAGCTCCCCCGGGACAGGTGGCAATCAGCCCCAGCATTTT.

The chain has TRBV5-1 and TRBJ2-3, with 11 positions matching TRBD2. J gave up 4 bases and V 4 bases, and 8 bases lay outside the gene matches. CDR1 SGHRS and CDR2 YFSETQ come from the germline V gene. The CDR3 loop spans 16 amino acids. The CDR3 DNA follows: TGCGCCAGCAGCCCCCCGGTAGCGGGAGGGTCAGATACGCAGTATTTT. Translation: CASSPPVAGGSDTQYF.

The rearrangement uses TRBV24-1 and TRBJ2-1; 9 bases are shared with TRBD2. The CDR3 contains 16 residues. J was trimmed by 7 bases and V by 1 base; bases with no gene match: 7. The germline V gene has CDR1 KGHDR and CDR2 SFDVKD. The CDR3 DNA reads TGTGCCACCAGTGATTTAGGAGCGGGAGGTTTAAATGAGCAGTTCTTC. As protein: CATSDLGAGGLNEQFF.

A single count supports this clone. This chain connects TRBV5-1 to TRBJ2-5, with 9 bases lining up with TRBD1. Germline V gene sequence: CDR1 SGHRS, CDR2 YFSETQ. Germline trimming cut 0 bases from V and 4 bases from J; bases unmatched to any gene: 4. The CDR3 runs 15 residues. The CDR3 loop is CASSLEKQGAETQYF. CDR3 nucleotides: TGCGCCAGCAGCTTGGAGAAACAGGGGGCAGAGACCCAGTACTTC.

The chain employs TRBV2 and TRBJ2-1; TRBD2 aligns across 10 bases. Looked up from germline, CDR1 is SNHLY and CDR2 is FYNNEI. The CDR3 is made up of 14 amino acids. The J segment lost 7 bases and the V segment lost 7 bases, leaving 7 bases of the junction unmatched. The DNA of the CDR3 is TGTGCCAGCACTAGGGCTAGCGGGGGAAATGAGCAGTTCTTC. Amino acid sequence: CASTRASGGNEQFF.

CDR3: CASSVGAGDGFNGYTF. The CDR3 DNA follows: TGTGCCAGCAGCGTGGGGGCGGGAGATGGATTCAATGGCTACACCTTC. The genes are TRBV9 and TRBJ1-2; D possibly corresponds to TRBD1 (6 bases). The CDR3 spans 16 residues. The V gene's germline CDR1 is SGDLS and CDR2 YYNGEE. V was shortened by 2 bases and J by 6 bases, with 20 bases between the two germline ends.

The chain links TRBV6-4 to TRBJ1-6, with 8 bases fitting TRBD1. The CDR3 length is 14 residues. Germline trimming cut 6 bases from V and 5 bases from J; bases unmatched to any gene: 3. Germline V gene data show CDR1 as MRHNA and CDR2 as SNTAGT. The DNA for the CDR3 is TGTGCCAGCAGCGACAGGGGCGATAATTCACCCCTCCACTTT. Translated, it gives CASSDRGDNSPLHF.

V usage is TRBV7-2 and J usage is TRBJ2-5, with 7 nucleotides matching TRBD1. The J segment lost 5 bases and the V segment lost 5 bases, leaving 11 bases of the junction unmatched. CDR3 length: 15 residues. The germline gives CDR1 SGHTA, CDR2 FQGNSA. CDR3 protein: CASSASTGNWETQYF. The CDR3 DNA follows: TGTGCCAGCAGCGCCTCGACAGGGAATTGGGAGACCCAGTACTTC.

This clone was seen a handful of times. The chain joins TRBV6-2 or TRBV6-3 to TRBJ2-1; TRBD2 agrees at 9 bases. J lost 8 bases, V lost 0 bases, and 5 bases had no gene match. CDR3 size: 15 residues. Looked up from germline, CDR1 is MNHEY and CDR2 is SVGEGT. The CDR3 sequence is CASSYSGGGAHEQFF. The CDR3, as DNA: TGTGCCAGCAGTTACTCGGGCGGGGGGGCTCATGAGCAGTTCTTC.

The chain joins TRBV20-1 to TRBJ1-2; 7 bases align to TRBD1. V was pared by 3 bases and J by 4 bases, with 8 bases of the junction left unmatched. CDR1 and CDR2 from the germline V gene are DFQATT and SNEGSKA (reference sequence). The CDR3 is made up of 14 amino acids. The CDR3 spells CSASRQGGGYGYTF. The CDR3 DNA reads TGCAGTGCTAGTAGGCAGGGGGGTGGCTATGGCTACACCTTC.

The chain uses TRBV5-1 and TRBJ2-3; 8 bases agree with TRBD2. CDR3 length: 14 amino acids. Trimming cost V 3 bases and J 4 bases; bases outside gene matches: 4. Germline CDR1 reads SGHRS; CDR2 reads YFSETQ. The CDR3: CASSSQRESDTQYF. CDR3 nucleotide sequence: TGCGCCAGCAGCTCGCAGCGGGAGTCAGATACGCAGTATTTT.

V gene TRBV2 combines with J gene TRBJ1-1; no definite D call. The CDR3 runs 14 residues. V was shortened by 6 bases and J by 5 bases, with 16 bases between the two germline ends. Germline CDR1 SNHLY, CDR2 FYNNEI. The CDR3 region has the DNA TGTGCCAGCAGACTCCAGGAAACGTGGACTGAAGCTTTCTTT. Translation gives CASRLQETWTEAFF.

The V gene is TRBV4-1, the J gene TRBJ2-2; 7 bases line up with TRBD2. Trimming took 0 bases from V and 6 from J; bases not matched to a gene: 7. The CDR3 spans 16 residues. CDR1 is MGHRA and CDR2 is YSYEKL in the germline V gene. In nucleotides, the CDR3 is TGCGCCAGCAGCCAAGATACCACTAGCGTTTCCGGGGAGCTGTTTTTT. Its protein product is CASSQDTTSVSGELFF.

The V and J genes are TRBV5-1 and TRBJ1-1; TRBD1 agrees at 7 bases. This CDR3 is built from 15 residues. The germline V gene has CDR1 SGHRS and CDR2 YFSETQ. Trimming took 4 bases from V and 1 from J; bases not matched to a gene: 7. Here the CDR3 reads CASSRTGAGNTEAFF. CDR3 coding DNA: TGCGCCAGCAGCCGCACAGGGGCAGGGAACACTGAAGCTTTCTTT.

V usage is TRBV10-1 and J usage is TRBJ2-2, with D unclear. Trimming stripped 3 bases from V and 2 bases from J, with 7 bases between. Germline V CDR1 and CDR2: WNHNN, SYGVQD (reference sequence). This CDR3 is 14 amino acids long. The CDR3 nucleotides are TGCGCCAGCAGTGAATGGAGAAACACCGGGGAGCTGTTTTTT. Translated, it gives CASSEWRNTGELFF.

The chain carries TRBV4-3 and TRBJ1-6; 7 positions agree with TRBD1. The CDR3 is made up of 18 amino acids. Germline lookup yields CDR1 LGHNA and CDR2 YSLEER. V dropped 0 bases and J dropped 5; count of bases not matched to a gene: 10. The CDR3 loop is CASSQEGTRGLNNSPLHF. The CDR3 region has the DNA TGCGCCAGCAGCCAAGAGGGGACCAGGGGGTTAAATAATTCACCCCTCCACTTT.

V and J are TRBV2 and TRBJ2-3; 8 nucleotides match TRBD2. The ends lost 8 bases at V and 2 bases at J; junction bases unmatched: 3. The CDR3 sequence is 13 residues long. CDR1 is SNHLY, CDR2 FYNNEI, per germline. The CDR3 coding sequence is TGTGCCAGCGTTAGCGGGGACACAGATACGCAGTATTTT. Amino acid sequence: CASVSGDTDTQYF.

The V gene is TRBV5-6, the J gene TRBJ2-3; 7 bases match TRBD2. The CDR3 is 16 residues long. Germline V gene lookup returns CDR1 SGHDT and CDR2 YYEEEE. V dropped 0 bases and J dropped 6; count of bases not matched to a gene: 10. CDR3 sequence reads: CASSLEPAGKVDTQYF. The CDR3 DNA is TGTGCCAGCAGCTTGGAGCCAGCGGGGAAGGTGGATACGCAGTATTTT.

This chain uses TRBV6-4 with TRBJ1-2; D is perhaps TRBD1 (5 bases). V lost 3 bases and J lost 4, with 9 bases in between. The CDR3 covers 13 residues. Germline CDR1 reads MRHNA; CDR2 reads SNTAGT. The CDR3 DNA sequence: TGTGCCAGCAGTGAGGGGGGGGGCTATGGCTACACCTTC. It codes for CASSEGGGYGYTF.

The J gene is TRBJ2-1, the V gene TRBV10-2; no clear D. CDR3 size: 12 residues. V lost 2 bases and J 15 bases, leaving 14 bases between the germline ends. The germline CDR1 and CDR2 sequences are WSHSY and SAAADI. The CDR3: CASSESRSRRFF. In DNA, the CDR3 is TGCGCCAGCAGTGAGAGCCGGTCTCGTAGGTTCTTC.

The chain couples TRBV19 to TRBJ2-3, with TRBD2 identical over 7 bases. CDR1 is LNHDA, CDR2 SQIVND, per germline (reference sequence). With 6 bases clipped from V and 1 base from J, the junction kept 4 bases outside the gene matches. The CDR3 is 14 amino acids. The chain's CDR3 is CASRTSARTDTQYF. In nucleotides, the CDR3 is TGTGCCAGTAGAACTAGCGCCCGCACAGATACGCAGTATTTT.

The chain couples TRBV5-1 to TRBJ1-1; 8 bases fit TRBD1. The V gene's germline CDR1 is SGHRS and CDR2 YFSETQ. The CDR3 covers 15 residues. V was pared by 0 bases and J by 5 bases, with 6 bases of the junction left unmatched. The CDR3 nucleotides are TGCGCCAGCAGCTTGGATGGGACAGGTAAAACTGAAGCTTTCTTT. Protein product: CASSLDGTGKTEAFF.

The rearrangement joins TRBV28 to TRBJ1-1; D not resolved. V lost 3 bases, J lost 10 bases, and 21 bases lay in between. Germline CDR1 MDHEN, CDR2 SYDVKM. CDR3 length: 15 amino acids. The DNA for the CDR3 is TGTGCCAGCAGTTTGCCCTCGTCATCACTTTCGGGAGCTTTCTTT. The encoded protein is CASSLPSSSLSGAFF. Variable domain in full (rest from reference TRBV28 and TRBJ1-1): DVKVTQSSRYLVKRTGEKVFLECVQDMDHENMFWYRQDPGLGLRLIYFSYDVKMKEKGDIPEGYSVSREKKERFSLILESASTNQTSMYLCASSLPSSSLSGAFFGQGTRLTVV.

V usage is TRBV11-2 and J usage is TRBJ2-5; TRBD2 aligns across 10 bases. This CDR3 contains 13 residues. Germline CDR1 and CDR2: SGHAT and FQNNGV. The V and J ends lost 7 bases and 5 bases, in that order; junction bases with no gene match: 4. The CDR3 loop is CASNLAGEETQYF. The CDR3 region has the DNA TGTGCCAGCAACCTAGCGGGGGAGGAGACCCAGTACTTC.

This chain uses TRBV28 with TRBJ1-1; TRBD1 matches at 12 bases. Germline V gives CDR1 MDHEN, CDR2 SYDVKM. The CDR3 is made up of 17 amino acids. Losses at the gene ends were 6 bases for V and 6 bases for J; bases not matched to a gene: 14. The CDR3 loop reads CASRQDGTGGERSEAFF. CDR3 bases: TGTGCCAGCAGACAAGACGGGACAGGGGGCGAGAGGTCTGAAGCTTTCTTT. Looking up the rest from reference TRBV28 and TRBJ1-1 gives the full variable domain: DVKVTQSSRYLVKRTGEKVFLECVQDMDHENMFWYRQDPGLGLRLIYFSYDVKMKEKGDIPEGYSVSREKKERFSLILESASTNQTSMYLCASRQDGTGGERSEAFFGQGTRLTVV.